This T cell receptor (beta chain) came from a study of T cells in Graves' hyperthyroidism and ophthalmopathy. Reasons for excluding patients were uncontrolled infection, other autoimmune disease, pregnancy or lactation. Based on clinical symptoms, serum thyroxine and TRAb, thyroid ultrasound and orbital computed tomography, diagnoses were reached. Study-wide points: A model of 13 V-J features distinguished ophthalmopathy from stable hyperthyroidism. In blood, most of the thyroid clonotypes expanded above 0.001 were also present.

It was RNA transcripts that yielded the amplified TCR beta CDR3 regions. First-round RT-PCR targeting the TCR CDR3 was performed with the HTBI primer set. MiXCR was run by TCRdb on the multiplex PCR reads, yielding one entry per CDR3 protein. The sample records roughly 500,000 distinct CDR3 sequences, approximately 44% being singletons. This clonotype was seen repeatedly, ten times or more. Antigen: not known. CDR1 is SGHRS, CDR2 YFSETQ, per germline. This CDR3 has 16 amino acids. The junction had 10 bases not matched to a gene; V was cut back by 3 bases and J by 3 bases. The TCR sequence derives from an adult woman with Graves' disease, either hyperthyroidism or ophthalmopathy (not recorded which). The specimen sequenced was peripheral blood or thyroid tissue (not recorded which). V and J are TRBV5-1 and TRBJ2-7, with TRBD1 identical over 9 bases. The CDR3 spells CASSWATGTGRYEQYF. The CDR3 DNA sequence: TGCGCCAGCAGCTGGGCGACCGGGACAGGGCGCTACGAGCAGTACTTC.